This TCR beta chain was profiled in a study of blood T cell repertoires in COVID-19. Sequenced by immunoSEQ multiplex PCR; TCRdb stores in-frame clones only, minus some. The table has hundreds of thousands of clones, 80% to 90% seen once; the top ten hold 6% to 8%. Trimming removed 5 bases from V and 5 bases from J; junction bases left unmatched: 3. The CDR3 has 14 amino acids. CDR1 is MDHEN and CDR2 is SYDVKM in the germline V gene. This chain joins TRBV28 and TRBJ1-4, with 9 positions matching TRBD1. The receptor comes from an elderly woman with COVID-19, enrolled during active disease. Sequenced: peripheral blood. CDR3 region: CASSVTGGNEKLFF. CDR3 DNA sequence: TGTGCCAGCAGTGTCACAGGGGGCAATGAAAAACTGTTTTTT.